This entry is about one T cell receptor (beta chain). Its antigen is not yet known. No qualities accompany the bases; no much larger clone lies one base away. The data were obtained in a study of T cell clonotyping in hematopoietic cell transplantation (dated by TCRdb to about 2021). For the study in its entirety: Pretransplant recipient samples were obtained after cytoreduction. The study collected more than 120 blood samples from under 45 consecutive transplant recipients and their related donors. Patient recruitment ran from late 2015 to early 2017, and follow-up continued until late 2020 or death.

The immunoSEQ assay, a bias-controlled multiplex PCR using V- and J-specific primers, was used to amplify TCR beta CDR3 regions from genomic DNA. A proprietary barcode and Illumina adapter sequences were added to the CDR3 amplicons in a second PCR step. CDR3 libraries were sequenced on an Illumina MiSeq instrument. The authors' pipeline ran thus. immunoSEQ Analyzer 3.0 was used for export and quality control, with R Bioconductor and Immunarch used for downstream analyses. Only productive rearrangements in the normalized downsampled data set went into calculating the repertoire metrics. Pathologically expanded clonotypes were defined as those larger than 5 templates in the normalized cohort. Repertoire diversity was measured with the Inverse Simpson Index. To capture all clonotypes, the CMV-specificity analyses were run on the non-normalized data set. The table was pulled from immuneACCESS by TCRdb, which kept in-frame rearrangements only. Such tables lose some clones; where checked, under half of the loss comes from unresolved V genes, and the rest has no known cause. V, J and clone size reflect that table, while D and trimming were determined from the DNA. The table for this sample lists some 30,000 clones; roughly 80% of them were counted only once. The ten most abundant clones make up less than 8% of the sample.

The sample's time point label, decoded: recipient sample about 28 days before transplant, after cytoreduction. Blood from recipients was drawn roughly 28 days before transplant, then again at days 30, 100 and 180 after transplant. Nuclei Lysis Solution was used to extract genomic DNA from fresh or cryopreserved unfractionated peripheral blood mononuclear cells. Summary of the overall study and its limitations: Sample size was limited, and cells were not sorted, so CD4 and CD8 repertoire contributions could not be separated. After transplant, TCR diversity in recipients dropped, and pathologically expanded clonotypes climbed progressively between day 30 and day 180. Just a small fraction of recipient repertoires overlapped with donor repertoires, and more than 97% appeared de novo at the given depth. Broader posttransplant TCR repertoire diversity was predicted by donor and pretransplant recipient Inverse Simpson Index values.

This receptor was identified in a woman aged 25 to 39 with chronic myeloid leukemia. Some clones in this sample may be carry-over from other donors' samples. The specimen was peripheral blood mononuclear cells, collected before stem cell transplant.

In nucleotide form, the sequence is TGTGCCAGCAGCCCAACAGGCTACGAGCAGTACTTC. Its translation is CASSPTGYEQYF. The chain couples TRBV7-2 to TRBJ2-7, with TRBD1 tentatively as D gene (5 bases match). V lost 5 bases and J lost 3 bases; the stretch between them is 8 bases long. From the cysteine up to the phenylalanine, the CDR3 has a length of 12 residues. Only the CDR3 region is kept as DNA, spanning 36 bases read in frame from base 1. Per the germline V gene, SGHTA is the CDR1 and FQGNSA is the CDR2.